This paragraph covers one T cell receptor (beta chain) sequence. As yet, its antigen is unknown. The source of the sample is a study of long-term antiretroviral therapy in people with HIV. Study observations and caveats: Samples were collected from the mid-2000s to the late 2010s under possibly less effective ART regimens. Once patients were on ART, diversity went higher but still fell short of transplant donor controls.

Each HIV participant was treated in the United States. This CDR3 has 12 amino acids. V was cut by 2 bases and J by 7 bases, with 9 bases left in between. CDR1 is SQVTM, CDR2 ANQGSEA, per germline. Running of the v3.0 immunoSEQ assay took place at survey level. Sequencing was designed to cover about 40,000-55,000 T-cell genomes in each sample. The protocol was immunoSEQ multiplex PCR, while the TCRdb copy is restricted to in-frame clones and leaves out a portion. The sample shows 40,000 or so clones, roughly four fifths of them seen only once. The receptor was isolated from a man aged 18 to 35 with HIV. The chain uses TRBV29-1 and TRBJ2-1; no firm D call. The input for sequencing was unsorted PBMCs, taken 0.3 years after starting antiretroviral therapy. The CDR3 DNA reads as TGCAGCGTTGAACCAGCGAGGAATGAGCAGTTCTTC. Translating gives CSVEPARNEQFF.